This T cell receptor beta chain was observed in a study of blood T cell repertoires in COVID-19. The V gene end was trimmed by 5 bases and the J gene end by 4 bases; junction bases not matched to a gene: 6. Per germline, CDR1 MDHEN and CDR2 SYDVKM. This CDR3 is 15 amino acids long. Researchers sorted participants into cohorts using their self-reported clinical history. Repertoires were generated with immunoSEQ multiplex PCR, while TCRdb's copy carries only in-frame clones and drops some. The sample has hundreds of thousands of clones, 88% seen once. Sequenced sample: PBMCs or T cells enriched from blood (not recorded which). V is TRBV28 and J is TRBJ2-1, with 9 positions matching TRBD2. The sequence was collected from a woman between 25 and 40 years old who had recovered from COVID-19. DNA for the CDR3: TGTGCCAGCAGTCCTCGGACTAGCGCGTACAATGAGCAGTTCTTC. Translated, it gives CASSPRTSAYNEQFF.